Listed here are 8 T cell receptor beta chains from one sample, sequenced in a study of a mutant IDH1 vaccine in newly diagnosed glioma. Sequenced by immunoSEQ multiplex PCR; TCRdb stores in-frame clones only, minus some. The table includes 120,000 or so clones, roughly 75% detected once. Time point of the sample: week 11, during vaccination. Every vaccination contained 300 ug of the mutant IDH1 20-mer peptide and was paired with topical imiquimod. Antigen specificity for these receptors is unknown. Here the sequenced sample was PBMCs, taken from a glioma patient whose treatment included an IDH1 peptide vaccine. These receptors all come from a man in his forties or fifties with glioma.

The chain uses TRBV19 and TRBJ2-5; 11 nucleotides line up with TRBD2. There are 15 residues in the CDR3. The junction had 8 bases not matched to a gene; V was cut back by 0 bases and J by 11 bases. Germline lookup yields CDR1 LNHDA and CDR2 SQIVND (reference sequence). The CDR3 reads CASSIDDLAGGRQYF. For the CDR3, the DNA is TGTGCCAGTAGTATAGATGACCTAGCGGGGGGACGGCAGTACTTC.

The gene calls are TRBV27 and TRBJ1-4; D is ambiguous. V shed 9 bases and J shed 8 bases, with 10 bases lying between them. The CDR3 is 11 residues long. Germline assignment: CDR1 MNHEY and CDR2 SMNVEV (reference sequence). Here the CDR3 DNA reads TGTGCCAGTAGGAATCAGGAAAAACTGTTTTTT. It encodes CASRNQEKLFF.

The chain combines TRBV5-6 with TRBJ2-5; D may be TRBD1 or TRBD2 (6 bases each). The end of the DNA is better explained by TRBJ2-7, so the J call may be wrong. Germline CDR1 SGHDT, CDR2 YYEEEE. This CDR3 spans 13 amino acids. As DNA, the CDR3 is TGTGCCAGCACCGTCCGGGGGCGACACGAGCAGTACTTC. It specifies CASTVRGRHEQYF.

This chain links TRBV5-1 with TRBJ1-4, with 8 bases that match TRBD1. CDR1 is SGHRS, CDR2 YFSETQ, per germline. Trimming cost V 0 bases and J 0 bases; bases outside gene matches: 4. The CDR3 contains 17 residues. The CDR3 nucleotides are TGCGCCAGCAGCTTGGGGACAGGGACCCCAACTAATGAAAAACTGTTTTTT. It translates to CASSLGTGTPTNEKLFF.

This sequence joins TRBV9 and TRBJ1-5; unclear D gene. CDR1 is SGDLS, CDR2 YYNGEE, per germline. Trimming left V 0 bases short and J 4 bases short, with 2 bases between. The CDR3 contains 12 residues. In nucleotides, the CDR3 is TGTGCCAGCAGCGTAGGAAATCAGCCCCAGCATTTT. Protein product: CASSVGNQPQHF.

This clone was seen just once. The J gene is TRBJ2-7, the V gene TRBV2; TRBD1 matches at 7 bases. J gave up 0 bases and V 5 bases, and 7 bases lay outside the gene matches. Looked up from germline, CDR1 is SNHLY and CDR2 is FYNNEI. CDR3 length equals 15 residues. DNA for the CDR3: TGTGCCAGCAGTCCAAACAGGGGTATCTCCTACGAGCAGTACTTC. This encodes CASSPNRGISYEQYF.

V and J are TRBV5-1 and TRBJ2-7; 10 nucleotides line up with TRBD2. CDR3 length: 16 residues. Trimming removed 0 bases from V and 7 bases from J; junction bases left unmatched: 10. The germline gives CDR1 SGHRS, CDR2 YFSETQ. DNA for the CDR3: TGCGCCAGCAGCTTGGCCTTCAGCGGGAGGGCCCGGGAGCAGTACTTC. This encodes CASSLAFSGRAREQYF.

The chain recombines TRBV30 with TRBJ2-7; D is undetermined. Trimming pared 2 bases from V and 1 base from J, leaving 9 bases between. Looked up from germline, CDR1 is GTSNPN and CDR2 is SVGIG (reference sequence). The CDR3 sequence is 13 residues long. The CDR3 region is CAWSWRRSYEQYF. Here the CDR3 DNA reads TGTGCCTGGAGTTGGCGACGGTCCTACGAGCAGTACTTC. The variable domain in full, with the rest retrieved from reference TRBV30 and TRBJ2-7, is SQTIHQWPATLVQPVGSPLSLECTVEGTSNPNLYWYRQAAGRGLQLLFYSVGIGQISSEVPQNLSASRPQDRQFILSSKKLLLSDSGFYLCAWSWRRSYEQYFGPGTRLTVT.